The sequence of this T cell receptor beta chain was determined in a study of shared clonotypes between healthy human individuals. This clone was observed a handful of times. The assay was immunoSEQ multiplex PCR, and TCRdb's table has in-frame clones only and misses some. Of more than 2,000,000 clones listed, approximately 95% are singletons. The material sequenced was naive CD4+ T cells from PBMCs. Subset denoted: CD45RA+ positively selected. This receptor was obtained from a man aged 18 to 30 in good health. Some clones in this sample may be carry-over from other donors' samples.

CDR3 nucleotides: TGCGCCAGCAGCTTGAGCGGCCAGACACTTGAGCAGTTCTTC. This translates into CASSLSGQTLEQFF. The chain carries TRBV5-1 and TRBJ2-1; TRBD2 is a possible D gene (5 bases). Germline-derived CDR1 and CDR2 are SGHRS and YFSETQ. CDR3 size: 14 residues. Trimming left V 1 base short and J 9 bases short, with 14 bases between.